Following are 27 T cell receptor beta chains from one sample sequenced in a study of T cell responses to AZD1222 COVID-19 vaccine. Assay used: immunoSEQ multiplex PCR; TCRdb lists only in-frame clones, some missing. The sample includes around 70,000 clones, approximately 90% of them seen just once. Sequences were derived from peripheral blood, sampled 28 days after the second dose of the MenACWY control vaccine. The receptor set was obtained from an adult who received the MenACWY meningococcal vaccine as a control.

This rearrangement joins TRBV7-9 to TRBJ2-7, with 7 bases identical to TRBD1. CDR1 is SEHNR and CDR2 is FQNEAQ in the germline V gene (reference sequence). CDR3 length: 15 amino acids. V lost 5 bases, J lost 2 bases, and 9 bases stayed unmatched. The CDR3 nucleotides are TGTGCCAGCAGCCCCCTTTTGACAGGGCCCTACGAGCAGTACTTC. It translates to CASSPLLTGPYEQYF.

This clone is judged medium-sized. This sequence joins TRBV7-9 and TRBJ2-7; 8 nucleotides agree with TRBD1. Germline loops: CDR1 SEHNR, CDR2 FQNEAQ (reference sequence). This CDR3 comprises 15 residues. The trim removed 4 bases at V and 0 bases at J, leaving 5 bases unmatched. CDR3 DNA sequence: TGTGCCAGCAGCTCCCAGGGACAGGACTCCTACGAGCAGTACTTC. Its translation is CASSSQGQDSYEQYF.

J is TRBJ1-4 and V is TRBV28, with D hard to call. The CDR3 is 14 residues long. Trimming cost V 6 bases and J 6 bases, with 14 bases left between them. CDR1 and CDR2 (germline): MDHEN, SYDVKM. The CDR3 is CASRGGLGYEKLFF. The CDR3 bases are TGTGCCAGCAGGGGTGGTTTAGGGTATGAAAAACTGTTTTTT.

The chain recombines TRBV28 with TRBJ1-2; D gene unclear. The CDR3 has 13 residues. With 4 bases removed from V and 8 bases from J, the gap between germline ends came to 14 bases. Germline V CDR1 and CDR2: MDHEN, SYDVKM. In DNA, the CDR3 is TGTGCCAGCAGTTCCCAATCCGGGGTCGGCTACACCTTC. This codes for CASSSQSGVGYTF.

This clone was seen a few times. CDR3 DNA: TGTGCCAGCAGTTCTTCACAGTATAACAGGCCTAAAGAGACCCAGTACTTC. Encoded protein: CASSSSQYNRPKETQYF. The V and J genes are TRBV7-2 and TRBJ2-5, with TRBD1 as a possible D gene (5 bases). Trimming stripped 6 bases from V and 3 bases from J, with 23 bases between. This CDR3 is built from 17 residues. Germline lookup yields CDR1 SGHTA and CDR2 FQGNSA.

This chain joins TRBV28 and TRBJ2-1; 10 bases align to TRBD2. The CDR3 totals 14 residues. After removal of 4 bases from V and 6 bases from J, the junction contained 3 bases not matched to a gene. Per germline, CDR1 MDHEN and CDR2 SYDVKM. The CDR3 loop reads CASSSPSGSNEQFF. The CDR3 DNA sequence: TGTGCCAGCAGTTCGCCTAGCGGGAGCAATGAGCAGTTCTTC.

The chain uses TRBV2 and TRBJ1-5, with 11 bases identical to TRBD1. The germline gives CDR1 SNHLY, CDR2 FYNNEI. The CDR3 covers 14 residues. The ends lost 8 bases at V and 3 bases at J; junction bases unmatched: 3. This CDR3 reads CASRTGGVNQPQHF. CDR3 DNA sequence: TGTGCCAGCCGGACAGGGGGCGTCAATCAGCCCCAGCATTTT.

This rearrangement joins TRBV7-7 to TRBJ1-1, with TRBD1 as a possible D gene (6 bases). The V gene lost 5 bases and the J gene lost 8 bases, with 15 bases spanning the gap. Per germline, CDR1 SSHAT and CDR2 FNYEAQ (reference sequence). This CDR3 region has 13 residues. In nucleotides, the CDR3 is TGTGCCAGCAGCGTAGGACAGTTCTCGGAAGCTTTCTTT. It yields the protein CASSVGQFSEAFF.

The chain carries TRBV6-2 or TRBV6-3 and TRBJ1-5, with D possibly TRBD1 on 6 matching bases. Germline V gives CDR1 MNHEY, CDR2 SVGEGT. CDR3 length: 15 amino acids. V dropped 6 bases and J dropped 6 bases, with 18 bases sitting between them. The CDR3, as DNA: TGTGCCAGCAGCACTGACAGGAATGTCGGTCAGCCCCAGCATTTT. As protein: CASSTDRNVGQPQHF.

The J gene is TRBJ2-7, the V gene TRBV10-1, with a weak D call TRBD2 (5 bases). This CDR3 comprises 16 residues. The ends were cut back, 3 bases at V and 5 bases at J, with 20 bases in the middle. Germline V CDR1 and CDR2: WNHNN, SYGVQD (reference sequence). CDR3 sequence reads: CASSEGFRGGSDEQYF. In DNA form, the CDR3 reads TGCGCCAGCAGTGAAGGTTTTCGAGGAGGTAGCGACGAGCAGTACTTC.

The chain links TRBV28 to TRBJ1-2; TRBD1 agrees at 10 bases. Germline lookup yields CDR1 MDHEN and CDR2 SYDVKM. The junction had 5 bases not matched to a gene; V was cut back by 4 bases and J by 3 bases. This CDR3 contains 15 residues. As DNA, the CDR3 is TGTGCCAGCAGTTCAGGACAGGGGGGGGACTATGGCTACACCTTC. Amino acids: CASSSGQGGDYGYTF.

This clone was seen a single time. CDR3 loop: CASSYWTSGGPQYF. In DNA form, the CDR3 reads TGTGCCAGCAGTTACTGGACTAGCGGGGGGCCCCAGTACTTC. The chain links TRBV6-2 or TRBV6-3 to TRBJ2-5; 14 bases are a match to TRBD2. With V trimmed by 1 base and J by 9 bases, 1 base remained unmatched. Germline-derived CDR1 and CDR2 are MNHEY and SVGEGT. The CDR3 is 14 amino acids.

V gene TRBV4-1 combines with J gene TRBJ2-1, with TRBD2 identical over 13 bases. The V segment lost 5 bases and the J segment 4 bases; nucleotides outside the gene matches: 5. This CDR3 contains 16 residues. Per the germline V gene, CDR1 is MGHRA and CDR2 is YSYEKL. This chain's CDR3 is CASSRLAGGPYNEQFF. CDR3 sequence (DNA): TGCGCCAGCAGCAGACTAGCGGGGGGACCATACAATGAGCAGTTCTTC.

The chain recombines TRBV21-1 with TRBJ1-2; the tabulated D call, TRBD1, remains unverified against the DNA. TRBV21-1 is termed a pseudogene. CDR3 size: 14 residues. CDR3 DNA sequence: TGTGCCAGCAGCAAAGTCTACAGGATCGATGGCTACACCTTC. Amino acids: CASSKVYRIDGYTF.

The V and J genes are TRBV5-8 and TRBJ2-7; a weak D match, TRBD1 (5 bases). Per the germline V gene, CDR1 is SGHTS and CDR2 is YDEGEE. The CDR3 is 13 amino acids. V lost 1 base and J lost 8, with 13 bases in between. The CDR3, as DNA: TGTGCCAGCAGCTTGAGGGGCGTGTGGAAGCAGTACTTC. Amino acids: CASSLRGVWKQYF.

This clone was seen just once. The same CDR3 is also encoded by other DNA sequences in this sample. This chain joins TRBV5-1 and TRBJ1-2, with no clear D. Per germline, CDR1 SGHRS and CDR2 YFSETQ. The CDR3 is made up of 13 amino acids. With 0 bases removed from V and 6 bases from J, the gap between germline ends came to 9 bases. The CDR3 reads CASSLGRADGYTF. The DNA of the CDR3 is TGCGCCAGCAGCTTGGGGAGGGCGGATGGCTACACCTTC.

J is TRBJ2-6 and V is TRBV18; D is unclear. Germline assignment: CDR1 KGHSH and CDR2 LQKENI. This CDR3 has 13 residues. Trimming cost V 6 bases and J 1 base, with 4 bases left between them. This chain's CDR3 is CASSPSGANVLTF. CDR3 bases: TGTGCCAGCTCGCCTTCTGGGGCCAACGTCCTGACTTTC.

The J gene is TRBJ1-4, the V gene TRBV7-8; D not resolved. The V gene lost 0 bases and the J gene lost 8 bases, with 7 bases spanning the gap. The V gene's germline CDR1 is SGHVS and CDR2 FQNEAQ. This CDR3 is built from 13 residues. For the CDR3, the DNA is TGTGCCAGCAGCTTAGCCGGGTGGGAAAAACTGTTTTTT. Encoded protein: CASSLAGWEKLFF.

In this sample, this clone turned up once. The chain joins TRBV28 to TRBJ2-5, with 7 bases fitting TRBD1. CDR1 and CDR2 from the germline V gene are MDHEN and SYDVKM. V was pared by 3 bases and J by 0 bases, with 7 bases of the junction left unmatched. The CDR3 contains 16 residues. CDR3: CASSFQTGAYQETQYF. The CDR3, as DNA: TGTGCCAGCAGTTTCCAAACAGGGGCGTACCAAGAGACCCAGTACTTC.

The CDR3 region is CASSAGPYNSPLHF. The CDR3 region has the DNA TGTGCCAGCAGCGCTGGACCCTATAATTCACCCCTCCACTTT. The chain couples TRBV6-5 to TRBJ1-6; D not resolved. Germline-derived CDR1 and CDR2 are MNHEY and SVGAGI. The CDR3 covers 14 residues. V was cut by 6 bases and J by 2 bases, with 8 bases left in between.

The count of this clone is one. The chain uses TRBV7-3 and TRBJ1-2; D perhaps matches TRBD1 (5 bases). This CDR3 region has 15 residues. V was cut by 5 bases and J by 4 bases, with 17 bases left in between. Germline CDR1 reads SGHTA; CDR2 reads FQGTGA. CDR3 DNA sequence: TGTGCCAGCAGCCCCGGGGCCGTACCAAGCTATGGCTACACCTTC. This gives the protein CASSPGAVPSYGYTF.

The gene calls are TRBV19 and TRBJ1-5; 7 bases fit TRBD1. CDR1 is LNHDA, CDR2 SQIVND, per germline (reference sequence). V was clipped by 11 bases and J by 1 base; unmatched bases: 11. This CDR3 comprises 15 residues. CDR3 DNA sequence: TGTGCCGTCGGCGAGCAGGGGGGAAGCAATCAGCCCCAGCATTTT. Translated, it gives CAVGEQGGSNQPQHF.

The CDR3 is CASSSPGGTYEQYF. The CDR3 DNA follows: TGTGCCAGCAGCTCGCCGGGGGGAACCTACGAGCAGTACTTC. The chain carries TRBV7-9 and TRBJ2-7; 7 bases map to TRBD2. V gave up 4 bases and J gave up 2 bases; unmatched junction bases: 5. Germline lookup yields CDR1 SEHNR and CDR2 FQNEAQ (reference sequence). CDR3 length: 14 amino acids. The full variable domain, with the rest looked up from reference TRBV7-9 and TRBJ2-7, is DTGVSQNPRHKITKRGQNVTFRCDPISEHNRLYWYRQTLGQGPEFLTYFQNEAQLEKSRLLSDRFSAERPKGSFSTLEIQRTEQGDSAMYLCASSSPGGTYEQYFGPGTRLTVT.

V is TRBV19 and J is TRBJ2-5; TRBD1 agrees at 10 bases. From germline, CDR1 is LNHDA and CDR2 SQIVND (reference sequence). This CDR3 has 13 amino acids. Germline trimming cut 6 bases from V and 7 bases from J; bases unmatched to any gene: 5. This chain's CDR3 is CASRDRGLGTQYF. The DNA of the CDR3 is TGTGCCAGTAGAGACAGGGGGCTAGGGACCCAGTACTTC.

V usage is TRBV16 and J usage is TRBJ1-5, with TRBD1 matching 9 bases. The trim removed 4 bases at V and 5 bases at J, leaving 3 bases unmatched. Germline-derived CDR1 and CDR2 are KGHSY and FQNENV. The CDR3 is 14 residues long. The CDR3 spells CASSPGTGYQPQHF. Here the CDR3 DNA reads TGTGCCAGCAGCCCCGGGACAGGGTATCAGCCCCAGCATTTT.

The chain joins TRBV4-2 to TRBJ2-1; 12 positions match TRBD1. The trim removed 4 bases at V and 9 bases at J, leaving 10 bases unmatched. CDR3 size: 16 residues. Germline values: CDR1 LGHNA, CDR2 YNFKEQ. CDR3 in DNA: TGTGCCAGCAGCCCCGCCGGGGGACAGGGGGCCGGTGAGCAGTTCTTC. It codes for CASSPAGGQGAGEQFF.

In DNA, the CDR3 is TGTGCCAGCAGCCGTACACGCGGCAGCTCTGAAGCTTTCTTT. As protein: CASSRTRGSSEAFF. The V call is TRBV7-2, the J call TRBJ1-1; D not certain. Germline CDR1 is SGHTA and CDR2 is FQGNSA. This CDR3 comprises 14 residues. The ends were cut back, 5 bases at V and 6 bases at J, with 16 bases in the middle.